These 2 T cell receptor beta chains were sequenced from one sample in a study of blood T cell repertoires in COVID-19. Libraries were prepared by immunoSEQ multiplex PCR; TCRdb keeps only in-frame clonotypes and omits some of them. This table holds 200,000 to 250,000 clones, around 89% found once. Sequenced sample: peripheral blood. The receptor set was obtained from a woman in her 40s with acute or convalescent COVID-19.

This clone was observed once. The V and J genes are TRBV30 and TRBJ2-7, with a weak D call TRBD1 (5 bases). The CDR3 has 13 residues. V was trimmed by 1 base and J by 0 bases, leaving 7 bases between them. Germline values: CDR1 GTSNPN, CDR2 SVGIG (reference sequence). The DNA of the CDR3 is TGTGCCTGGAGTGGGGGCAGCTCCTACGAGCAGTACGTC. The encoded protein is CAWSGGSSYEQYV.

This chain uses TRBV5-1 with TRBJ2-3, with D uncertain. V lost 0 bases and J lost 0, with 11 bases in between. The germline V gene encodes CDR1 SGHRS and CDR2 YFSETQ. The CDR3 length is 16 residues. As DNA, the CDR3 is TGCGCCAGCAGCTTGGTGGCCCCCGTCAGCACAGATACGCAGTATTTT. It encodes CASSLVAPVSTDTQYF.